This T cell receptor beta chain was captured by sequencing in a study of OX40 agonist ivuxolimab in advanced cancers. Libraries were prepared by immunoSEQ multiplex PCR; TCRdb keeps only in-frame clonotypes and omits some of them. The sample contains 65,000 to 80,000 clones, 86% of which appear only once. CDR3 size: 16 residues. CDR1 and CDR2 from the germline V gene are LGHNA and YNFKEQ. V was shortened by 0 bases and J by 4 bases, with 13 bases between the two germline ends. This rearrangement joins TRBV4-2 to TRBJ1-3; D is undetermined. This receptor was taken from an adult with an advanced solid tumor such as melanoma, head and neck, liver or kidney cancer. Sample: CD4+ or CD8+ T cells sorted from blood, taken in a trial of the OX40 agonist ivuxolimab. CDR3 amino acids: CASSQEFSDSGNTIYF. Here the CDR3 DNA reads TGTGCCAGCAGCCAAGAGTTCAGTGATTCGGGAAACACCATATATTTT.